This T cell receptor beta chain emerged from a study of cytomegalovirus exposure and HLA in healthy donors. Study-wide findings and caveats: Confirmation was obtained in vitro that a few CMV-associated chains are specific for CMV antigens. Later analysis placed DRB1 highest and HLA-C lowest in TCR association rates, which differed by HLA locus. Several V segments, TRBV6-2 and TRBV6-3 among them, could not be told apart and were dropped.

Germline assignment: CDR1 SGHTA and CDR2 FQGNSA. This CDR3 spans 17 amino acids. The J segment lost 5 bases and the V segment lost 1 base, leaving 7 bases of the junction unmatched. It was with 60 Vbeta and 13 Jbeta primers that the PCR ran. Using immunoSEQ multiplex PCR, the repertoire was profiled, and TCRdb retains in-frame clones only, with some absent. The sample shows around 130,000 clones, 80% of them seen only once. In this sample, this clone turned up a few times. Its antigen is unknown. The sequence came from a male donor in good health and CMV-seronegative. Material: PBMCs. This chain connects TRBV7-2 to TRBJ2-1, with 11 bases matching TRBD2. Written as DNA, the CDR3 is TGTGCCAGCAGCTTAGGGGTACTAGCGGGGGACCACAATGAGCAGTTCTTC. Translated: CASSLGVLAGDHNEQFF.